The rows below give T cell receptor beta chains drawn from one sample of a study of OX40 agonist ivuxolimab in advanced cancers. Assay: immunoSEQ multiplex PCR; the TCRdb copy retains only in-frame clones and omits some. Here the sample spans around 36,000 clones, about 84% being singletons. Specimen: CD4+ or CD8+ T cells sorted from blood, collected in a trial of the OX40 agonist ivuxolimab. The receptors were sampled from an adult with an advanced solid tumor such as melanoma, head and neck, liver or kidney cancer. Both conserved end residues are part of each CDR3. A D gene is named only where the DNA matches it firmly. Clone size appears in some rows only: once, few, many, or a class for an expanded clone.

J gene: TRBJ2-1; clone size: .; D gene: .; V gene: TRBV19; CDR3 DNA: TGTGCCAGTAGTATCACCAGCGGCGACGCAACCTACAATGAGCAGTTCTTC; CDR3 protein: CASSITSGDATYNEQFF
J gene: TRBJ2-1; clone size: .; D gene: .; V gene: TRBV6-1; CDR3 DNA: TGTGCCAGCAGTGAATTGGTTTCCAATGAGCAGTTCTTC; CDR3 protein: CASSELVSNEQFF
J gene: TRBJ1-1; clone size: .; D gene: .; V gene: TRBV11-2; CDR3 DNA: TGTGCCAGCAGTCCCTGGAGGGAAGGGTCGTACACTGAAGCTTTCTTT; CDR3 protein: CASSPWREGSYTEAFF
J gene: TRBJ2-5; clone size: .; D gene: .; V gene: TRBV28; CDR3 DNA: TGTGCCAGCAGTTTTAGAGGGGAAGAGACCCAGTACTTC; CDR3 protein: CASSFRGEETQYF
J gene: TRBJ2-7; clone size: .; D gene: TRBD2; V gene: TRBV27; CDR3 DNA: TGTGCCAGCAGTTTATTAGCGGGAGGCTACGAGCAGTACTTC; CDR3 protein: CASSLLAGGYEQYF
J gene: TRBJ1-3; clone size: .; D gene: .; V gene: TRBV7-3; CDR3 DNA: TGTGCCAGCAGCACCTCGGGGACCGGAAACACCATATATTTT; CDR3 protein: CASSTSGTGNTIYF
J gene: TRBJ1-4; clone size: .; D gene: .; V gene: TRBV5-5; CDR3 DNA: TGTGCCAGCAGCTTGATCGGGACAACGGGAAATGAAAAACTGTTTTTT; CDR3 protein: CASSLIGTTGNEKLFF
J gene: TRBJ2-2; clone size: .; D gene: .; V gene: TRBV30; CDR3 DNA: TGTGCCTGGAGTGTACATGGTCAGCACACCGGGGAGCTGTTTTTT; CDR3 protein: CAWSVHGQHTGELFF
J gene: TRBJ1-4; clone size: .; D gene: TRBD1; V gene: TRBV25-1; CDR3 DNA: TGTGCCAGCGGCGACAGGGGAGGTAATGAAAAACTGTTTTTT; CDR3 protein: CASGDRGGNEKLFF
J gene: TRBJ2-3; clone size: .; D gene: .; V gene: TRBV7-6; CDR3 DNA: TGTGCCAGCAGCTTGGACCTCACAGATACGCAGTATTTT; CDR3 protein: CASSLDLTDTQYF
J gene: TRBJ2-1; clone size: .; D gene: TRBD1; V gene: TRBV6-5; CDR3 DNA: TGTGCCAGCGTAATCGAGGACAGGGGGCTAAGGGAGCAGTTCTTC; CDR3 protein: CASVIEDRGLREQFF
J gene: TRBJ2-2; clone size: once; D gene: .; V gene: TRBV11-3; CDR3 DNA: TGTGCCAGCAGCTCCCTCACCGGGGAGCTGTTTTTT; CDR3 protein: CASSSLTGELFF
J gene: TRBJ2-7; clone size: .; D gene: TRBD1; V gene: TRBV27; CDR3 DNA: TGTGCCAGCAGTTTCTCGGGACAGGGCTACGAGCAGTACTTC; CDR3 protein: CASSFSGQGYEQYF
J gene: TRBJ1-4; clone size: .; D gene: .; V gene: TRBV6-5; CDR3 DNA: TGTGCCAGCAGTCCATCGTTGGCGGCAAATGAAAAACTGTTTTTT; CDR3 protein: CASSPSLAANEKLFF
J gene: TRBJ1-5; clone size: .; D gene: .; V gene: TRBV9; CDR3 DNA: TGTGCCAGCAGCGCGACGGGGAATAGCAATCAGCCCCAGCATTTT; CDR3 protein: CASSATGNSNQPQHF
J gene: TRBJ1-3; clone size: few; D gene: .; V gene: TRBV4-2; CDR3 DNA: TGTGCCAGCAGCCAAGGTCGGGAGTCGGCTCTGGGAAACACCATATATTTT; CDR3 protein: CASSQGRESALGNTIYF
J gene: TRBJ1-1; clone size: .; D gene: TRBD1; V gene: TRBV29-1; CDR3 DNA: TGCAGCGTTGAAGCGACAGGGCTTAGTGGGGCTTTCTTT; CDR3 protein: CSVEATGLSGAFF
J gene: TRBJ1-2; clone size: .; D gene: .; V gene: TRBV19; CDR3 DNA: TGTGCCAGTAGTAATTACGGCTATGGCTACACCTTC; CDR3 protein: CASSNYGYGYTF
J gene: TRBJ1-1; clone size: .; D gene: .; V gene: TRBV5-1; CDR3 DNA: TGCGCCAGCAGCTCGGCAGGGTACACTGAAGCTTTCTTT; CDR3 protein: CASSSAGYTEAFF
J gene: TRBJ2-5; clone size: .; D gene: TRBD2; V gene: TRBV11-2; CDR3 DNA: TGTGCCAGCAGCCCAGGACTAGCGGGGGGAGAGACCCAGTACTTC; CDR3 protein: CASSPGLAGGETQYF
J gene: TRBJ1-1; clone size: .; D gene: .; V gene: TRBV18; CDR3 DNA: TGTGCCAGCTCAGATTTCCCGGGACACCCAAACACTGAAGCTTTCTTT; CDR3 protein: CASSDFPGHPNTEAFF
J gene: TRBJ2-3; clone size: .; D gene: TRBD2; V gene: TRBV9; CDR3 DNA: TGTGCCAGCAGCGTCCCAGCGGGAGCCATACCCACAGATACGCAGTATTTT; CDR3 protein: CASSVPAGAIPTDTQYF
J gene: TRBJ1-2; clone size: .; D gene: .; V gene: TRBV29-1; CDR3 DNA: TGCAGCGTGGTTAGGGTGACCGGTGGCTACACCTTC; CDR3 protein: CSVVRVTGGYTF
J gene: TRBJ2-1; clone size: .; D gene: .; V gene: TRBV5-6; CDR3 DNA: TGTGCCAGCAGCTTGGCTCGGCTTTTAGGCAACTACAATGAGCAGTTCTTC; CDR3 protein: CASSLARLLGNYNEQFF
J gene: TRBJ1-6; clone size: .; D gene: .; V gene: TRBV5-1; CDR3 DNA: TGCGCCAGCAGCTTGGCCGATGACCCGCCGGTCTTT; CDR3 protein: CASSLADDPPVF
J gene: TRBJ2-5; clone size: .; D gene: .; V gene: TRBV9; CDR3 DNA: TGTGCCAGCAGCCCGGCAGGGACAATAGGTTTCGGTGAGACCCAGTACTTC; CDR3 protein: CASSPAGTIGFGETQYF
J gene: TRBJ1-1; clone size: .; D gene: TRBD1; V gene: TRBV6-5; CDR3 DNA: TGTGCCACCTGGACAGGGAACACTGAAGCTTTCTTT; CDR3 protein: CATWTGNTEAFF
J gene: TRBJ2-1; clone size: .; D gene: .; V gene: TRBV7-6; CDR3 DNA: TGTGCCAGCAGCTTAGAAAGTAGGGGATCATACAATGAGCAGTTCTTC; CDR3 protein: CASSLESRGSYNEQFF
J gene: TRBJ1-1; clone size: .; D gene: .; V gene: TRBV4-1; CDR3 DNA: TGCGCCAGCAGCCGAGAAGGGAGAAACACTGAAGCTTTCTTT; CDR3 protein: CASSREGRNTEAFF
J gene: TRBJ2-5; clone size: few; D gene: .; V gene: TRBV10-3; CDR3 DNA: TGTGCCATCAGTGTTTTTCAACAAGAGACCCAGTACTTC; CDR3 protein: CAISVFQQETQYF
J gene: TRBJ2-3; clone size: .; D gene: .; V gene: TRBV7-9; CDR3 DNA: TGTGCCAGCAGCTTTGAGGGATCCACAGATACGCAGTATTTT; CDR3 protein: CASSFEGSTDTQYF
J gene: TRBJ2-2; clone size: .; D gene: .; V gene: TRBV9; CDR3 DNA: TGTGCCAGCAGCCTGCTGGGCACCGGGGAGCTGTTTTTT; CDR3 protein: CASSLLGTGELFF
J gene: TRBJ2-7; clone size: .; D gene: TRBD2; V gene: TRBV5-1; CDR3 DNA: TGCGCCAGCAGCTTGGGTAGCGGGGACATTTACGAGCAGTACTTC; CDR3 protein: CASSLGSGDIYEQYF
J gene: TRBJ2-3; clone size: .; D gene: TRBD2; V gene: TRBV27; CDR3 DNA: TGTGCCAGCAGTCTGGATTGGGCTAGCGGGGGAGACACAGATACGCAGTATTTT; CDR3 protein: CASSLDWASGGDTDTQYF
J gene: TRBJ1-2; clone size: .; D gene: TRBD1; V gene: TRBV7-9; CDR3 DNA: TGTGCCAGCAGCGTACAGGGGGTTTGGGGCTACACCTTC; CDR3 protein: CASSVQGVWGYTF
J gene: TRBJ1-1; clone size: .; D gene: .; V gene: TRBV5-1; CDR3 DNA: TGCGCCAGCAGCGGGGAGGGGAGTGGGGGAACTGAAGCTTTCTTT; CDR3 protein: CASSGEGSGGTEAFF
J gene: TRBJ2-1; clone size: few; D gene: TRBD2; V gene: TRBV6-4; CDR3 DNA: TGTGCCAGCAGTGACTCAGGCGGGGGGGCTTTCAATGAGCAGTTCTTC; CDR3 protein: CASSDSGGGAFNEQFF
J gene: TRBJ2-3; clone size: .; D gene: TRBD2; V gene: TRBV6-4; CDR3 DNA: TGTGCCAGCAGTTCCCATAGCGGGAGGGGAACAGATACGCAGTATTTT; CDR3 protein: CASSSHSGRGTDTQYF
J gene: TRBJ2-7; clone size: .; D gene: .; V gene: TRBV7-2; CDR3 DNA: TGTGCCAGCAGCTTTTCCTACGAGCAGTACTTC; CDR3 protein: CASSFSYEQYF
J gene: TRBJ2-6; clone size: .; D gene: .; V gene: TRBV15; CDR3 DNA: TGTGCCACCAGTGGGGGAGCTGGGGCCAACGTCCTGACTTTC; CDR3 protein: CATSGGAGANVLTF
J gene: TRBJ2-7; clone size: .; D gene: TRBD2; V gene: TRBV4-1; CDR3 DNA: TGCGCCAGCAGCCAAGGAGATAGCGGGGGTTACGAGCAGTACTTC; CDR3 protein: CASSQGDSGGYEQYF
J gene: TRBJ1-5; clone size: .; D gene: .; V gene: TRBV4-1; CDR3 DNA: TGCGCCAGCAGCCAAGGGAGTACCAATCAGCCCCAGCATTTT; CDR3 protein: CASSQGSTNQPQHF
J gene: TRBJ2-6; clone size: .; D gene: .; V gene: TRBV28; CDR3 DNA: TGTGCCAGCAGCCTAGATACCTCTGGGGCCAACGTCCTGACTTTC; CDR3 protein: CASSLDTSGANVLTF
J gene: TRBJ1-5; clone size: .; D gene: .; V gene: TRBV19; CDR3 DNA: TGTGCCAGTACCCCATCGGGCCTCAGCAATCAGCCCCAGCATTTT; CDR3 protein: CASTPSGLSNQPQHF